This T cell receptor beta chain was sequenced during a study of blood T cell repertoires in COVID-19. Study as a whole: The United States, Italy and Spain were the sources of the acute and convalescent COVID-19 samples. T cells, B-cell-depleted T cells, or PBMCs supplied cDNA or gDNA.

Authors' data handling: Amplification of reference gene primers was used by the study to estimate nucleated cell counts. The data were produced by immunoSEQ multiplex PCR, yet TCRdb's version contains in-frame clones alone and is incomplete. Clone size and the V and J calls come from that table; the DNA yielded D and trimming. The sample consists of about 98,000 clones, approximately 91% of them appearing once. The clonotype was recovered from a man aged 18 to 30 with acute or convalescent COVID-19. Sequenced sample: peripheral blood.

The CDR3 DNA reads as TGTGCCAGTAACACGGGAGGGGGCGCAGATACGCAGTATTTT. This translates into CASNTGGGADTQYF. The chain has TRBV19 and TRBJ2-3; D is possibly TRBD2 (8 bases). V was shortened by 7 bases and J by 4 bases, with 15 bases between the two germline ends. In germline, CDR1 is LNHDA, CDR2 SQIVND (reference sequence). The CDR3 length is 14 residues.